Following are 21 T cell receptor beta chains from one sample sequenced in a study of T cell responses to AZD1222 COVID-19 vaccine. Only in-frame clones appear in the TCRdb table, and some are missing; sequencing was by immunoSEQ multiplex PCR. The sample records roughly 110,000 clones, approximately 89% being singletons. This specimen consisted of peripheral blood, obtained on day 0 of AZD1222 vaccination. These TCRs come from an adult in good health.

The CDR3 sequence: CASSPPGTGGRQYF. The CDR3 region has the DNA TGTGCCAGCAGCCCCCCCGGGACAGGGGGCAGGCAGTACTTC. This chain connects TRBV5-4 to TRBJ2-7, with TRBD1 matching over 12 bases. V lost 4 bases and J lost 9; bases outside the gene matches: 8. CDR3 length equals 14 residues. The germline gives CDR1 SGHNT, CDR2 YYREEE (reference sequence).

This chain links TRBV12-5 with TRBJ2-2; TRBD1 agrees at 8 bases. The V gene's germline CDR1 is LGHNT and CDR2 FRNRAP. Trimming cost V 1 base and J 1 base; bases outside gene matches: 2. The CDR3 consists of 16 residues. CDR3 sequence reads: CASGLAGTGNTGELFF. The CDR3 DNA reads as TGTGCTAGTGGTTTGGCCGGGACAGGGAACACCGGGGAGCTGTTTTTT.

The chain carries TRBV7-6 and TRBJ1-3; weak D call: TRBD1 (5 bases). This CDR3 is 17 amino acids long. V lost 0 bases and J lost 0, with 12 bases in between. CDR1 and CDR2 from the germline V gene are SGHVS and FNYEAQ. CDR3 in amino acids: CASSLARGTTSGNTIYF. In DNA form, the CDR3 reads TGTGCCAGCAGCTTAGCTCGGGGCACCACCTCTGGAAACACCATATATTTT. The full variable domain, in which reference TRBV7-6 and TRBJ1-3 provide the parts outside the CDR3, is GAGVSQSPRYKVTKRGQDVALRCDPISGHVSLYWYRQALGQGPEFLTYFNYEAQQDKSGLPNDRFSAERPEGSISTLTIQRTEQRDSAMYRCASSLARGTTSGNTIYFGEGSWLTVV.

The rearrangement links TRBV12-3 or TRBV12-4 to TRBJ1-2, with 9 bases identical to TRBD1. The CDR3 length is 13 residues. Trimming cost V 7 bases and J 8 bases; bases outside gene matches: 8. The CDR3, as DNA: TGTGCCAGCATCTCCGACAGGGGGGGAGGCTACACCTTC. It encodes CASISDRGGGYTF.

DNA of the CDR3: TGTGCCAGCTCACCCGACAGGGACCTCTATGGCTACACCTTC. The encoded protein is CASSPDRDLYGYTF. The rearrangement joins TRBV18 to TRBJ1-2; 7 nucleotides match TRBD1. This CDR3 region has 14 residues. Germline assignment: CDR1 KGHSH and CDR2 LQKENI. The J segment lost 4 bases and the V segment lost 3 bases, leaving 5 bases of the junction unmatched.

This clone was seen just once. V and J are TRBV2 and TRBJ1-3; no definite D call. CDR1 and CDR2 from the germline V gene are SNHLY and FYNNEI. V was trimmed by 6 bases and J by 2 bases, leaving 11 bases between them. The CDR3 extends over 14 amino acids. The CDR3, as DNA: TGTGCCAGCAGGAATGGGGTCCCTGGAAACACCATATATTTT. As protein: CASRNGVPGNTIYF.

This chain uses TRBV9 with TRBJ2-1; perhaps TRBD1 as D (6 bases). Deletions cut 0 bases from V and 9 bases from J, with 13 bases between. This CDR3 has 14 amino acids. CDR1 SGDLS and CDR2 YYNGEE come from the germline V gene. In DNA, the CDR3 is TGTGCCAGCAGCGTAGCAGGGGCGTGGGGTGAGCAGTTCTTC. Its protein is CASSVAGAWGEQFF. Supplemented by reference TRBV9 and TRBJ2-1, the full variable domain reads DSGVTQTPKHLITATGQRVTLRCSPRSGDLSVYWYQQSLDQGLQFLIQYYNGEERAKGNILERFSAQQFPDLHSELNLSSLELGDSALYFCASSVAGAWGEQFFGPGTRLTVL.

This sequence joins TRBV19 and TRBJ1-2, with unresolved D. Trimming cost V 3 bases and J 2 bases, with 7 bases left between them. The CDR3 is 13 residues long. Germline V gene lookup returns CDR1 LNHDA and CDR2 SQIVND (reference sequence). The CDR3 here is CASSIPPNYGYTF. The CDR3 nucleotides read TGTGCCAGTAGTATTCCCCCCAACTATGGCTACACCTTC. Full variable domain (rest looked up from reference TRBV19 and TRBJ1-2): DGGITQSPKYLFRKEGQNVTLSCEQNLNHDAMYWYRQDPGQGLRLIYYSQIVNDFQKGDIAEGYSVSREKKESFPLTVTSAQKNPTAFYLCASSIPPNYGYTFGSGTRLTVV.

The chain carries TRBV5-6 and TRBJ1-2, with D hard to call. V lost 0 bases to trimming and J lost 14 bases, with 11 bases between them. The CDR3 spans 11 residues. Germline CDR1 is SGHDT and CDR2 is YYEEEE. The DNA for the CDR3 is TGTGCCAGCAGCTTGGCCGCTCGGGAAACCTTC. Its protein product is CASSLAARETF.

The chain recombines TRBV14 with TRBJ2-3; possible D gene TRBD2, 6 bases. The CDR3 is made up of 16 amino acids. Per germline, CDR1 SGHDN and CDR2 FVKESK. The V end lost 3 bases, the J end lost 1 base, and 14 bases lay between the germline ends. The CDR3 reads CASSHGLRRGTDTQYF. CDR3 sequence (DNA): TGTGCCAGCAGCCACGGACTACGGAGGGGCACAGATACGCAGTATTTT.

The chain combines TRBV18 with TRBJ2-3; 11 nucleotides agree with TRBD2. The CDR3 is 16 residues long. J gave up 3 bases and V 1 base, and 3 bases lay outside the gene matches. Per germline, CDR1 KGHSH and CDR2 LQKENI. The CDR3, as DNA: TGTGCCAGCTCACCACTAGCGGGGGGGACAACAGATACGCAGTATTTT. It translates to CASSPLAGGTTDTQYF.

This clone was found once. The chain is built from TRBV4-3 and TRBJ1-3, with unresolved D. This CDR3 comprises 14 residues. Trimming stripped 5 bases from V and 0 bases from J, with 8 bases between. Germline loops: CDR1 LGHNA, CDR2 YSLEER. The CDR3 protein is CASSVRGSGNTIYF. CDR3 nucleotides: TGCGCCAGCAGCGTTCGGGGCTCTGGAAACACCATATATTTT.

The V and J genes are TRBV12-5 and TRBJ2-1; D is perhaps TRBD1 or TRBD2 (6 bases each). Trimming shortened V by 4 bases and J by 4 bases, and 17 bases separated the two germline ends. The CDR3 length is 16 residues. Germline CDR1 LGHNT, CDR2 FRNRAP. This CDR3 is CASGSILTGAYNEQFF. DNA of the CDR3: TGTGCTAGTGGTTCTATCCTCACGGGGGCTTACAATGAGCAGTTCTTC. Using reference TRBV12-5 and TRBJ2-1 for the parts outside the CDR3, the full variable domain is DARVTQTPRHKVTEMGQEVTMRCQPILGHNTVFWYRQTMMQGLELLAYFRNRAPLDDSGMPKDRFSAEMPDATLATLKIQPSEPRDSAVYFCASGSILTGAYNEQFFGPGTRLTVL.

The chain joins TRBV12-5 to TRBJ2-7; D ambiguous. V lost 5 bases to trimming and J lost 3 bases, with 8 bases between them. Germline CDR1 is LGHNT and CDR2 is FRNRAP. There are 12 residues in the CDR3. This CDR3 is CASGTEYYEQYF. The CDR3 DNA follows: TGTGCTAGTGGTACCGAGTACTACGAGCAGTACTTC.

The rearrangement links TRBV11-1 to TRBJ2-4; D call uncertain. Looked up from germline, CDR1 is SGHAT and CDR2 is FQDESV (reference sequence). V was trimmed by 2 bases and J by 6 bases, leaving 17 bases between them. The CDR3 contains 16 residues. The CDR3 nucleotides are TGTGCCAGCAGCTTATCTACCTCGGGCCCGGTAAACATTCAGTACTTC. It is translated as CASSLSTSGPVNIQYF.

This clone has a single count. The V gene is TRBV6-6, the J gene TRBJ2-3; D possibly corresponds to TRBD1 (6 bases). The germline V gene has CDR1 MNHNY and CDR2 SVGAGI (reference sequence). V was shortened by 5 bases and J by 4 bases, with 22 bases between the two germline ends. This CDR3 contains 17 residues. The chain's CDR3 is CASSQRASTGSADTQYF. CDR3 nucleotide sequence: TGTGCCAGCAGTCAACGGGCCTCGACAGGATCTGCAGATACGCAGTATTTT.

The chain recombines TRBV12-3 or TRBV12-4 with TRBJ2-5, with D possibly being TRBD1 or TRBD2 (6 bases each). Trimming cost V 6 bases and J 5 bases, with 13 bases left between them. The CDR3 loop spans 13 amino acids. The CDR3 nucleotides are TGTGCCAGCAGATCTACAGGGAGGGAGACCCAGTACTTC. It specifies CASRSTGRETQYF.

The rearrangement uses TRBV4-1 and TRBJ1-1; 12 bases line up with TRBD1. CDR1 is MGHRA, CDR2 YSYEKL, per germline. V dropped 5 bases and J dropped 6; count of bases not matched to a gene: 7. CDR3 length: 15 amino acids. CDR3 residues: CASSIRDRGLAEAFF. The CDR3 DNA sequence: TGCGCCAGCAGCATACGGGACAGGGGGCTCGCTGAAGCTTTCTTT.

The CDR3 loop is CASGGLRNTIYF. CDR3 DNA: TGTGCCAGTGGGGGGCTCAGAAACACCATATATTTT. The chain links TRBV19 to TRBJ1-3; TRBD1 might be the D (6 bases). Trimming left V 8 bases short and J 5 bases short, with 10 bases between. CDR1 is LNHDA and CDR2 is SQIVND in the germline V gene (reference sequence). The CDR3 extends over 12 amino acids.

J is TRBJ2-5 and V is TRBV7-9; D is ambiguous. The germline gives CDR1 SEHNR, CDR2 FQNEAQ (reference sequence). Trimming cost V 4 bases and J 2 bases, with 14 bases left between them. CDR3 length: 15 residues. CDR3 in amino acids: CASSSLPGPQETQYF. Here the CDR3 DNA reads TGTGCCAGCAGCTCCCTTCCGGGCCCTCAAGAGACCCAGTACTTC.

The rearrangement joins TRBV18 to TRBJ1-1; no clear D. Trimming took 3 bases from V and 3 from J, leaving 11 bases between them. Germline CDR1 is KGHSH and CDR2 is LQKENI. CDR3 length equals 14 residues. CDR3 protein: CASSPGQHDTEAFF. CDR3 bases: TGTGCCAGCTCACCCGGGCAGCACGACACTGAAGCTTTCTTT.